One sample yielded the 12 T cell receptor beta chains listed below, sequenced in a study of blood T cell repertoires in COVID-19. Some clones are missing from TCRdb's copy, which holds only in-frame ones; the method was immunoSEQ multiplex PCR. The data hold roughly 200,000 clones, with approximately 84% observed a single time. Sequencing was carried out using peripheral blood. Receptors were obtained from a woman over 75 with acute or convalescent COVID-19.

V is TRBV19 and J is TRBJ1-5; a possible D gene is TRBD1 (5 bases). The CDR3 loop spans 15 amino acids. The V and J ends lost 8 bases and 4 bases respectively, with 18 bases between them. Per the germline V gene, CDR1 is LNHDA and CDR2 is SQIVND (reference sequence). This CDR3 is CASSQGRRWNQPQHF. The CDR3 nucleotides are TGTGCCAGTTCTCAGGGAAGACGGTGGAATCAGCCCCAGCATTTT.

This chain joins TRBV9 and TRBJ2-1, with 13 bases that match TRBD2. CDR1 and CDR2 from the germline V gene are SGDLS and YYNGEE. The V and J ends lost 3 bases and 0 bases, in that order; junction bases with no gene match: 3. The CDR3 is made up of 17 amino acids. The CDR3 protein is CASSAGTSGNSYNEQFF. In DNA form, the CDR3 reads TGTGCCAGCAGCGCCGGGACTAGCGGGAACTCCTACAATGAGCAGTTCTTC.

The J gene is TRBJ1-5, the V gene TRBV19; D might be TRBD1 (5 bases). The CDR3 length is 16 residues. Trimming removed 1 base from V and 0 bases from J, with 10 bases in between. The germline V gene encodes CDR1 LNHDA and CDR2 SQIVND (reference sequence). The CDR3 DNA reads as TGTGCCAGTAGTATAGCTCGCGGGGCTAGCAATCAGCCCCAGCATTTT. It codes for CASSIARGASNQPQHF.

The V gene is TRBV5-5, the J gene TRBJ1-2; 9 bases agree with TRBD1. In germline, CDR1 is SGHKS, CDR2 YYEKEE (reference sequence). The CDR3 sequence is 14 residues long. Trimming removed 0 bases from V and 3 bases from J; junction bases left unmatched: 0. The CDR3 DNA is TGTGCCAGCAGCTTGGGACAGGGGGACTATGGCTACACCTTC. As protein: CASSLGQGDYGYTF.

The chain recombines TRBV27 with TRBJ2-7; perhaps TRBD2 as D (6 bases). V lost 8 bases, J lost 1 base, and 12 bases lay in between. The CDR3 loop spans 13 amino acids. Germline loops: CDR1 MNHEY, CDR2 SMNVEV (reference sequence). The DNA of the CDR3 is TGTGCCAGCCGTAGGGCGGGATCCTACGAGCAGTACTTC. It encodes CASRRAGSYEQYF.

V and J are TRBV28 and TRBJ1-2; D remains unclear. V lost 8 bases, J lost 3 bases, and 7 bases lay in between. This CDR3 region has 11 residues. Germline assignment: CDR1 MDHEN and CDR2 SYDVKM. The DNA for the CDR3 is TGTGCCAGCGCCCAGTACTATGGCTACACCTTC. Translation gives CASAQYYGYTF.

The chain carries TRBV12-3 or TRBV12-4 and TRBJ1-2, with a tentative D call TRBD1 (5 bases). This CDR3 region has 12 residues. V dropped 7 bases and J dropped 4 bases, with 10 bases sitting between them. CDR3 bases: TGTGCCAGCACCCTCGGGGGCTATGGCTACACCTTC. It specifies CASTLGGYGYTF.

The V call is TRBV6-2 or TRBV6-3, the J call TRBJ2-5; tentative D call: TRBD1 (5 bases). CDR1 and CDR2 from the germline V gene are MNHEY and SVGEGT. This CDR3 contains 12 residues. V was shortened by 4 bases and J by 5 bases, with 8 bases between the two germline ends. Written as DNA, the CDR3 is TGTGCCAGCAGTTCGTACAGGGAGACCCAGTACTTC. Translating gives CASSSYRETQYF.

The V gene is TRBV18, the J gene TRBJ2-7; 7 bases map to TRBD1. J lost 6 bases, V lost 3 bases, and 14 bases had no gene match. The CDR3 covers 16 residues. Per the germline V gene, CDR1 is KGHSH and CDR2 is LQKENI. This CDR3 reads CASSPGTGVPIREQYF. DNA for the CDR3: TGTGCCAGCTCACCCGGAACAGGGGTCCCCATTCGCGAGCAGTACTTC.

The chain couples TRBV6-5 to TRBJ1-1, with D possibly being TRBD1 (6 bases). This CDR3 comprises 16 residues. Germline V gives CDR1 MNHEY, CDR2 SVGAGI. The V end lost 4 bases, the J end lost 8 bases, and 23 bases lay between the germline ends. The chain's CDR3 is CASSFGPFKGETEAFF. DNA for the CDR3: TGTGCCAGCAGTTTCGGACCTTTCAAGGGGGAGACCGAAGCTTTCTTT.

This chain uses TRBV10-2 with TRBJ1-1; 8 nucleotides agree with TRBD1. The CDR3 length is 13 residues. V was pared by 0 bases and J by 12 bases, with 6 bases of the junction left unmatched. Germline values: CDR1 WSHSY, CDR2 SAAADI. Here the CDR3 DNA reads TGCGCCAGCAGTGAGTCATGGACAGGGCGAACTTTCTTT. It encodes CASSESWTGRTFF.

The rearrangement uses TRBV19 and TRBJ1-2; 8 bases fit TRBD1. CDR1 and CDR2 (germline): LNHDA, SQIVND (reference sequence). Trimming removed 5 bases from V and 4 bases from J; junction bases left unmatched: 9. CDR3 length equals 15 residues. The CDR3 coding sequence is TGTGCCAGTAGTCCGACCTCGACAGGGGTCTATGGCTACACCTTC. This translates into CASSPTSTGVYGYTF.